This T cell receptor (beta chain) was captured in a study of cytomegalovirus exposure and HLA in healthy donors. Notes on the study in general: Sequencing probably produced one cluster of sequence variants that were highly shared.

With respect to this clone: Its antigen is not identified.

The PCR was carried out with 60 Vbeta primers and 13 Jbeta primers. Here immunoSEQ multiplex PCR was the method, and the copy in TCRdb shows in-frame clones only, minus some. Recorded for this sample: over 75,000 clones. CDR1 is SGDLS and CDR2 is YYNGEE in the germline V gene. CDR3 length equals 21 residues. V was shortened by 4 bases and J by 0 bases, with 28 bases between the two germline ends. Everyone who donated was a healthy bone marrow donor. The genes are TRBV9 and TRBJ2-2; possible D gene TRBD1, 6 bases. The origin of this receptor is a girl between 5 and 17 years old in good health and CMV-seropositive. The sample taken for sequencing was PBMCs. The CDR3 bases are TGTGCCAGCAGCCCCCACTTGGGGCAGGGGAAAAATCTAGCGAACACCGGGGAGCTGTTTTTT. Translating gives CASSPHLGQGKNLANTGELFF.